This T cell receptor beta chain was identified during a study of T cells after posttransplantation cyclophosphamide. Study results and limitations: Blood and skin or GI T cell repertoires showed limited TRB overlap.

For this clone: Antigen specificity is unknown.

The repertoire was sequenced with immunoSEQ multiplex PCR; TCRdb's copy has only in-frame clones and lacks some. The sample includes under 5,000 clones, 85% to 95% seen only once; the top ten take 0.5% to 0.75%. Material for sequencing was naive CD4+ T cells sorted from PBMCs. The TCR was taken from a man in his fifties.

CDR3 residues: CASSLLQETQYF. The CDR3 DNA follows: TGTGCCAGCAGTTTACTGCAAGAGACCCAGTACTTC. The chain joins TRBV28 to TRBJ2-5; D ambiguous. V lost 2 bases and J 2 bases, leaving 3 bases between the germline ends. Germline V CDR1 and CDR2: MDHEN, SYDVKM. There are 12 residues in the CDR3.